These 8 T cell receptor beta chains originate from one sample sequenced in a study of spatial heterogeneity in lung cancer. Study-wide points: Mutation counts in tumors were tracked by counts of expanded intratumoral alpha and beta TCRs.

Time point described: sample taken at primary tumor resection. TCRdb fed the 5' RACE reads into MiXCR, producing one record per CDR3 protein. The data hold under 15,000 distinct CDR3 sequences, with approximately 5.6% observed a single time. Their cognate antigens are unknown. The source material was lung tumor tissue, sampled at surgery. These receptors originate from a female donor with early-stage non-small cell lung cancer.

About this clonotype: For a library built for alpha chains, this beta chain is a stray read; little rests on its size. V gene TRBV19 combines with J gene TRBJ1-6; D gene uncertain. This CDR3 is 14 amino acids long. Germline CDR1 LNHDA, CDR2 SQIVND (reference sequence). Trimming stripped 5 bases from V and 8 bases from J, with 13 bases between. Here the CDR3 DNA reads TGTGCCAGTAGTTCGCTCAATCCGGATTCACCCCTCCACTTT. It codes for CASSSLNPDSPLHF.

There are many counts of this clonotype. This beta chain is a stray sequence in a library constructed for alpha chains; its clone size is not meaningful. The DNA of the CDR3 is TGTGCCAGCAGCTCCGGGGGGGCCGAGTTCTTC. Translating gives CASSSGGAEFF. The V call is TRBV11-1, the J call TRBJ2-1; 8 bases align to TRBD2. The CDR3 has 11 residues. Losses at the gene ends were 4 bases for V and 14 bases for J; bases not matched to a gene: 4. Germline V lookup: CDR1 SGHAT, CDR2 FQDESV (reference sequence). Using reference TRBV11-1 and TRBJ2-1 for the parts outside the CDR3, the full variable domain is EAEVAQSPRYKITEKSQAVAFWCDPISGHATLYWYRQILGQGPELLVQFQDESVVDDSQLPKDRFSAERLKGVDSTLKIQPAELGDSAMYLCASSSGGAEFFGPGTRLTVL.

Ten or more counts support this clonotype. In a library made to pick up alpha chains, this beta chain is a stray read with a size that means little. The gene calls are TRBV12-3 or TRBV12-4 and TRBJ2-7; TRBD2 aligns across 8 bases. V gave up 3 bases and J gave up 2 bases; unmatched junction bases: 9. CDR3 length equals 16 residues. CDR3 region: CASSFGQGLDPYEQYF. The CDR3 DNA follows: TGTGCCAGCAGTTTTGGCCAGGGACTAGACCCCTACGAGCAGTACTTC.

This clonotype was seen many times. This beta chain is a stray read from a library made for alpha chains; its abundance is not meaningful. V and J are TRBV7-9 and TRBJ2-7; 9 bases map to TRBD1. V lost 5 bases and J lost 4; bases outside the gene matches: 6. The CDR3 has 14 amino acids. Looked up from germline, CDR1 is SEHNR and CDR2 is FQNEAQ (reference sequence). In DNA form, the CDR3 reads TGTGCCAGCAGCCCACCGGGACAGGGATACGAGCAGTACTTC. The encoded protein is CASSPPGQGYEQYF.

This clonotype was seen many times. Little can be read into the size of this beta chain, an off-target read in a library designed for alpha chains. The chain links TRBV5-6 to TRBJ2-7, with D maybe TRBD2 (5 bases). V lost 4 bases and J 12 bases, leaving 20 bases between the germline ends. This CDR3 spans 13 amino acids. In germline, CDR1 is SGHDT, CDR2 YYEEEE. The CDR3 loop reads CASSPFGLPDGYF. Here the CDR3 DNA reads TGTGCCAGCAGCCCCTTCGGACTCCCCGATGGGTACTTC.

By proportion, this clonotype is medium-sized. The size of this beta chain means little, since it is a stray read in a library made for alpha chains. The rearrangement uses TRBV5-1 and TRBJ1-2, with D maybe TRBD1 (6 bases). Looked up from germline, CDR1 is SGHRS and CDR2 is YFSETQ. V was trimmed by 4 bases and J by 4 bases, leaving 14 bases between them. The CDR3 length is 14 residues. CDR3 bases: TGCGCCAGCAGCCACAGGGACGTACGCTATGGCTACACCTTC. The encoded protein is CASSHRDVRYGYTF. Full variable domain (remainder filled in from reference TRBV5-1 and TRBJ1-2): KAGVTQTPRYLIKTRGQQVTLSCSPISGHRSVSWYQQTPGQGLQFLFEYFSETQRNKGNFPGRFSGRQFSNSRSEMNVSTLELGDSALYLCASSHRDVRYGYTFGSGTRLTVV.

This clonotype was seen more than once but under ten times. This beta chain lies outside the target of a library built for alpha chains; its clone size means little. The CDR3, as DNA: TGTGCCACCAGCAATCGCTTTGGCTACACCTTC. This encodes CATSNRFGYTF. This chain joins TRBV15 and TRBJ1-2; D remains ambiguous. V was trimmed by 4 bases and J by 7 bases, leaving 7 bases between them. The germline V gene encodes CDR1 LNHNV and CDR2 YYDKDF (reference sequence). The CDR3 is 11 amino acids.

Regarding this clonotype: This beta chain is an unintended read in a library built for alpha chains; its size means little. CDR3 in DNA: TGTGCCAGCAGTGAGGACACCGGGGAGCTGTTTTTT. This sequence encodes CASSEDTGELFF. J is TRBJ2-2 and V is TRBV25-1; no clear D gene. Trimming left V 3 bases short and J 3 bases short, with 2 bases between. Germline lookup yields CDR1 MGHDK and CDR2 SYGVNS. This CDR3 comprises 12 residues.